The 10 T cell receptor beta chains below all came from one sample that was sequenced in a study of cytomegalovirus exposure and HLA in healthy donors (dated by TCRdb to about 2017). Library creation used the immunoSEQ multiplex PCR assay. For the multiplex PCR, a mixture combining 60 forward primers for TCR Vbeta segments and 13 reverse primers for TCR Jbeta segments was used. In its TCRdb copy, this immuneACCESS table keeps in-frame sequences only and misses some clones. Where compared with another copy, unresolved V genes explain less than half of these, and the others have no known cause. The data table for this sample lists around 150,000 clones. The top ten constitute about 2.2% of the sample. Sequenced material: PBMCs. These receptor sequences come from a man aged 25-45 years in good health and CMV-seronegative.

The rearrangement links TRBV7-2 to TRBJ1-2; 11 nucleotides align to TRBD1. J lost 8 bases, V lost 2 bases, and 1 base had no gene match. This CDR3 region has 13 residues. Germline assignment: CDR1 SGHTA and CDR2 FQGNSA. The CDR3 protein is CASSLRDRGGYTF. DNA of the CDR3: TGTGCCAGCAGCTTACGGGACAGGGGGGGCTACACCTTC.

The rearrangement links TRBV30 to TRBJ1-1; 8 nucleotides align to TRBD1. CDR3 size: 15 residues. Germline V gives CDR1 GTSNPN, CDR2 SVGIG (reference sequence). V lost 2 bases, J lost 4 bases, and 9 bases stayed unmatched. CDR3 region: CAWSITRTGTTEAFF. CDR3 bases: TGTGCCTGGAGTATCACCCGGACAGGGACCACTGAAGCTTTCTTT. Variable domain in full (rest from reference TRBV30 and TRBJ1-1): SQTIHQWPATLVQPVGSPLSLECTVEGTSNPNLYWYRQAAGRGLQLLFYSVGIGQISSEVPQNLSASRPQDRQFILSSKKLLLSDSGFYLCAWSITRTGTTEAFFGQGTRLTVV.

The rearrangement uses TRBV15 and TRBJ2-5; the D gene is possibly TRBD2 (5 bases). The V end lost 1 base, the J end lost 4 bases, and 7 bases lay between the germline ends. This CDR3 contains 13 residues. Germline-derived CDR1 and CDR2 are LNHNV and YYDKDF (reference sequence). CDR3 residues: CATSRGLAETQYF. In nucleotides, the CDR3 is TGTGCCACCAGCAGAGGCCTAGCAGAGACCCAGTACTTC. The full variable domain, rest sourced from reference TRBV15 and TRBJ2-5, is DAMVIQNPRYQVTQFGKPVTLSCSQTLNHNVMYWYQQKSSQAPKLLFHYYDKDFNNEADTPDNFQSRRPNTSFCFLDIRSPGLGDTAMYLCATSRGLAETQYFGPGTRLLVL.

The CDR3 sequence is CASSLAGGDEQYF. The CDR3 bases are TGTGCCAGCAGCTTGGCCGGAGGCGACGAGCAGTACTTC. This rearrangement joins TRBV5-6 to TRBJ2-7, with a tentative D call TRBD2 (5 bases). The V end was cut by 0 bases, the J end by 5 bases, with 9 bases between. The CDR3 length is 13 residues. CDR1 is SGHDT and CDR2 is YYEEEE in the germline V gene.

The V and J genes are TRBV6-1 and TRBJ1-1; D is uncertain. Germline lookup yields CDR1 MNHNS and CDR2 SASEGT. The CDR3 length is 14 residues. V shed 8 bases and J shed 0 bases, with 13 bases lying between them. CDR3 nucleotides: TGTGCCAGCCTCAAACAGATAATGAACACTGAAGCTTTCTTT. Amino acids: CASLKQIMNTEAFF.

CDR3 in amino acids: CASNRPGQLGSGANVLTF. DNA of the CDR3: TGTGCCAGCAACAGACCGGGACAGCTGGGCTCTGGGGCCAACGTCCTGACTTTC. The J gene is TRBJ2-6, the V gene TRBV7-9; 7 bases match TRBD1. Germline-derived CDR1 and CDR2 are SEHNR and FQNEAQ (reference sequence). The V gene end was trimmed by 7 bases and the J gene end by 0 bases; junction bases not matched to a gene: 12. This CDR3 is built from 18 residues.

V usage is TRBV5-1 and J usage is TRBJ2-7, with 7 nucleotides matching TRBD1. This CDR3 has 14 amino acids. The V gene's germline CDR1 is SGHRS and CDR2 YFSETQ. V lost 3 bases and J lost 2; bases outside the gene matches: 5. The CDR3 nucleotides are TGCGCCAGCAGCTCAAGACAGGGCGCCTACGAGCAGTACTTC. Amino acid sequence: CASSSRQGAYEQYF.

The CDR3 nucleotides are TGTGCCAGCAGTCCACCTAGCGGAGGGAACAATGAGCAGTTCTTC. This codes for CASSPPSGGNNEQFF. The V gene is TRBV28, the J gene TRBJ2-1; 7 bases line up with TRBD2. Germline V gene lookup returns CDR1 MDHEN and CDR2 SYDVKM. This CDR3 contains 15 residues. The V and J ends lost 5 bases and 5 bases, in that order; junction bases with no gene match: 9. Variable domain in full (rest from reference TRBV28 and TRBJ2-1): DVKVTQSSRYLVKRTGEKVFLECVQDMDHENMFWYRQDPGLGLRLIYFSYDVKMKEKGDIPEGYSVSREKKERFSLILESASTNQTSMYLCASSPPSGGNNEQFFGPGTRLTVL.

The rearrangement uses TRBV6-1 and TRBJ2-7, with 12 bases fitting TRBD2. The CDR3 totals 15 residues. Germline CDR1 is MNHNS and CDR2 is SASEGT. Germline trimming cut 5 bases from V and 7 bases from J; bases unmatched to any gene: 9. Written as DNA, the CDR3 is TGTGCCAGCAGTCCTGAAGGACTAGCGGGAACGGAGCAGTACTTC. Protein sequence: CASSPEGLAGTEQYF.

V and J are TRBV29-1 and TRBJ2-7; 10 positions match TRBD1. V lost 5 bases to trimming and J lost 7 bases; unmatched junction nucleotides: 8. This CDR3 contains 13 residues. Germline V gene lookup returns CDR1 SQVTM and CDR2 ANQGSEA. Here the CDR3 DNA reads TGCAGCGTTCTCCGGGACAGGGGTGATGAGCAGTACTTC. Residues: CSVLRDRGDEQYF.